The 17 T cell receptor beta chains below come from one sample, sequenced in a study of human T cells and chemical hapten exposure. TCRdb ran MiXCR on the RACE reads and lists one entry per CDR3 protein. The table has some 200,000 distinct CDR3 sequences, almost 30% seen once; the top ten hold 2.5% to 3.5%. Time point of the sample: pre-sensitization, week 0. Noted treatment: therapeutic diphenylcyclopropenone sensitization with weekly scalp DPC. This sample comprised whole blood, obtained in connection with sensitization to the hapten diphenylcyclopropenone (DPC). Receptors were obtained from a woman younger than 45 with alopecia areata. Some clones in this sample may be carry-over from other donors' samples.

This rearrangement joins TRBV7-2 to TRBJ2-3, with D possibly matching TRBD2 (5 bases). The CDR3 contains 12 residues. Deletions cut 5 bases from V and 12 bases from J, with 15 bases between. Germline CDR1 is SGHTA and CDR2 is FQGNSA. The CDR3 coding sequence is TGTGCCAGCAGCCCGGACTTACACGGACAGTATTTT. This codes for CASSPDLHGQYF.

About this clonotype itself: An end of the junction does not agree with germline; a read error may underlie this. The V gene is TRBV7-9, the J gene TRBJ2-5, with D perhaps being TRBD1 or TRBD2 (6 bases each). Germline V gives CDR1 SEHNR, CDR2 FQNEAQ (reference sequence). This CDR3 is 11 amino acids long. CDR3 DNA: TGTGCCAGCAGCTCCGGGGGCCACGTTTGCTTC. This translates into CASSSGGHVCF.

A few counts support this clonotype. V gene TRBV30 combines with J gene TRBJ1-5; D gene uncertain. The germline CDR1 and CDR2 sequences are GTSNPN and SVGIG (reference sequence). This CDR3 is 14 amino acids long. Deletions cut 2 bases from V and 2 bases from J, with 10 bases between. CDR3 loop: CAWSPAYGNQPQHF. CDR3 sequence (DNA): TGTGCCTGGAGTCCGGCATACGGCAATCAGCCCCAGCATTTT.

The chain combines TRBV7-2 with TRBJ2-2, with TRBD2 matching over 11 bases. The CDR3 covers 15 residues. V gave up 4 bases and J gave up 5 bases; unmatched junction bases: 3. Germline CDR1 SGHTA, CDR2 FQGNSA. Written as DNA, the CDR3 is TGTGCCAGCAGCTCGGCTAGCGGGAGGACCGGGGAGCTGTTTTTT. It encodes CASSSASGRTGELFF.

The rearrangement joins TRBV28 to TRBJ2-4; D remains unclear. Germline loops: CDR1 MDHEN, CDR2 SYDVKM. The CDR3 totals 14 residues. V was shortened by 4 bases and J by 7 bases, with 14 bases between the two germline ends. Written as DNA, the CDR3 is TGTGCCAGCAGTTCAGCAGACCGGCAGAACATTCAGTACTTC. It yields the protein CASSSADRQNIQYF.

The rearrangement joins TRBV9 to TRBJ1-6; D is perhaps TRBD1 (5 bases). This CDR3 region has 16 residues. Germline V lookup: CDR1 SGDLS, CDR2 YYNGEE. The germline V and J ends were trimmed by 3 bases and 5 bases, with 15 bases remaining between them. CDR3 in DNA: TGTGCCAGCAGCGCGGAACAGGCCCTGGATAATTCACCCCTCCACTTT. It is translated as CASSAEQALDNSPLHF.

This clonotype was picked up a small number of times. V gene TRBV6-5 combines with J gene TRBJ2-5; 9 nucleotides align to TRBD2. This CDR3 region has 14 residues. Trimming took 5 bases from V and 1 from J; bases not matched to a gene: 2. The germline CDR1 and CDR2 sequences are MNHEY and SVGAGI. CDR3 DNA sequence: TGTGCCAGCAGTCGGACTAGCGCCCAAGAGACCCAGTACTTC. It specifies CASSRTSAQETQYF.

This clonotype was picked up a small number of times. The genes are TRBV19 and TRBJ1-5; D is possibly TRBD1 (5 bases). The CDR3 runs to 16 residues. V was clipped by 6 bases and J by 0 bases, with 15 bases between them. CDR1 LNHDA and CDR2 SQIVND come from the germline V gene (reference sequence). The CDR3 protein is CASSRRGDLSNQPQHF. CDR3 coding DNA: TGTGCCAGTAGCCGGCGGGGGGACCTTAGCAATCAGCCCCAGCATTTT.

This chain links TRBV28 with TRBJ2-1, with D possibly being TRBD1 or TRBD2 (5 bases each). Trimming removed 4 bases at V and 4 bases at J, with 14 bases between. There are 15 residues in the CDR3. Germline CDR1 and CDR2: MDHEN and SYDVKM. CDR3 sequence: CASSSAGTEYNEQFF. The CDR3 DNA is TGTGCCAGCAGTTCTGCCGGGACCGAATACAATGAGCAGTTCTTC.

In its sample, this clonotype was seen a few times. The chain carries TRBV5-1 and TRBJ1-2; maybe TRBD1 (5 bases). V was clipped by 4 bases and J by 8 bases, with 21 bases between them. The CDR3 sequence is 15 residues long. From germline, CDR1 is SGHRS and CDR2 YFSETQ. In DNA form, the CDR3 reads TGCGCCAGCAGCCGAGATAGGGACGGAGGCTCGGGCTACACCTTC. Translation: CASSRDRDGGSGYTF.

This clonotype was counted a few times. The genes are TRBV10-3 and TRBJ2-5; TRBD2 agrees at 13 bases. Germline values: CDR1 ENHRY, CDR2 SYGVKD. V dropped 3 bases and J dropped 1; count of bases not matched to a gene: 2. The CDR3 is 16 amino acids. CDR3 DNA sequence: TGTGCCATCAGTGAAAGACTAGCGGGGGGCCAAGAGACCCAGTACTTC. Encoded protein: CAISERLAGGQETQYF.

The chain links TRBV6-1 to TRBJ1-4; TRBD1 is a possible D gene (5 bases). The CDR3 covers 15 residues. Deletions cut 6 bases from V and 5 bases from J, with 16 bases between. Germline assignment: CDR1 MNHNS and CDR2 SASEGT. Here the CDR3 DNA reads TGTGCCAGCAGCTCAGGGTCTACTAGGAATGAAAAACTGTTTTTT. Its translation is CASSSGSTRNEKLFF.

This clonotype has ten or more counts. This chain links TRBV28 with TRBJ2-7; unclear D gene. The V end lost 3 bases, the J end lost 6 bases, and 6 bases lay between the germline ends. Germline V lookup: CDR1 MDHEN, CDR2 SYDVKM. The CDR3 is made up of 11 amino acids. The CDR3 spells CASSFLGEQYF. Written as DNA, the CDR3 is TGTGCCAGCAGTTTTTTAGGCGAGCAGTACTTC.

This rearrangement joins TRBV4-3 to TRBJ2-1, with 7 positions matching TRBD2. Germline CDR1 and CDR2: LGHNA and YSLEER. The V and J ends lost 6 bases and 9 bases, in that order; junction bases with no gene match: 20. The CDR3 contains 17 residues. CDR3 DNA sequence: TGCGCCAGCAGGCGACGGGGGGTCTACAATGATCGCGGTGAGCAGTTCTTC. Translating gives CASRRRGVYNDRGEQFF.

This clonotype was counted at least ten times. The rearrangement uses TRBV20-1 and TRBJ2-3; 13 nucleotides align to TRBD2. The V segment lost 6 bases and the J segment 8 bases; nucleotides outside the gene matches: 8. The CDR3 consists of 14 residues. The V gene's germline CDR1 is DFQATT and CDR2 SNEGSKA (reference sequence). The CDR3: CSARTSGSQGTQYF. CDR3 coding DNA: TGCAGTGCCCGGACTAGCGGGAGCCAGGGTACGCAGTATTTT.

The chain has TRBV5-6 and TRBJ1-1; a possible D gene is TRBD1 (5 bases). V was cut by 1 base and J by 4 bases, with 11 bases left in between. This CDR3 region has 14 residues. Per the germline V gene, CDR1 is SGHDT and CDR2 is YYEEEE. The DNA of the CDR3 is TGTGCCAGCAGCTTGACCGGGGGAGGCACTGAAGCTTTCTTT. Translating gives CASSLTGGGTEAFF. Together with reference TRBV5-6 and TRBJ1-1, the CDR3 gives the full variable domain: DAGVTQSPTHLIKTRGQQVTLRCSPKSGHDTVSWYQQALGQGPQFIFQYYEEEERQRGNFPDRFSGHQFPNYSSELNVNALLLGDSALYLCASSLTGGGTEAFFGQGTRLTVV.

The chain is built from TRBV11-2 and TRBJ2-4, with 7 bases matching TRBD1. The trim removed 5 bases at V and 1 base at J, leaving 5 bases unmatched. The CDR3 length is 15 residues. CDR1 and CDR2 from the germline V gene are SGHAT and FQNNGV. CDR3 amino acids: CASSEIQGAKNIQYF. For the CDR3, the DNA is TGTGCCAGCAGCGAGATACAGGGGGCCAAAAACATTCAGTACTTC. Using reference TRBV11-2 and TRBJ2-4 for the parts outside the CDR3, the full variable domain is EAGVAQSPRYKIIEKRQSVAFWCNPISGHATLYWYQQILGQGPKLLIQFQNNGVVDDSQLPKDRFSAERLKGVDSTLKIQPAKLEDSAVYLCASSEIQGAKNIQYFGAGTRLSVL.